This passage covers 5 T cell receptor beta chains from one sample sequenced in a study of blood T cell repertoires in COVID-19. Profiled with immunoSEQ multiplex PCR; TCRdb holds only in-frame clones, not every one. The sample lists hundreds of thousands of clones, more than 75% occurring once. Sequenced input: peripheral blood. These receptors were collected from a man aged 45-60 years with COVID-19, enrolled during active disease.

This clone was recorded a few times. The chain is built from TRBV4-1 and TRBJ1-4, with unresolved D. Trimming pared 1 base from V and 3 bases from J, leaving 9 bases between. The CDR3 has 15 residues. Germline V gene data show CDR1 as MGHRA and CDR2 as YSYEKL. CDR3 residues: CASSQVNMANEKLFF. DNA of the CDR3: TGCGCCAGCAGCCAAGTTAACATGGCTAATGAAAAACTGTTTTTT.

The chain is built from TRBV5-8 and TRBJ1-3; possible D gene TRBD1, 5 bases. The CDR3 covers 16 residues. Germline CDR1 and CDR2: SGHTS and YDEGEE. The V gene lost 0 bases and the J gene lost 0 bases, with 10 bases spanning the gap. The CDR3 here is CASSLVGGTSGNTIYF. CDR3 bases: TGTGCCAGCAGCTTGGTCGGGGGGACCTCTGGAAACACCATATATTTT. The full variable domain, in which reference TRBV5-8 and TRBJ1-3 provide the parts outside the CDR3, is EAGVTQSPTHLIKTRGQQATLRCSPISGHTSVYWYQQALGLGLQFLLWYDEGEERNRGNFPPRFSGRQFPNYSSELNVNALELEDSALYLCASSLVGGTSGNTIYFGEGSWLTVV.

This clone was detected many times. V and J are TRBV19 and TRBJ1-2; 10 positions agree with TRBD1. The V gene end was trimmed by 3 bases and the J gene end by 7 bases; junction bases not matched to a gene: 5. The CDR3 totals 14 residues. Germline assignment: CDR1 LNHDA and CDR2 SQIVND (reference sequence). CDR3: CASSIPGTGVGYTF. CDR3 bases: TGTGCCAGTAGTATCCCCGGGACAGGGGTTGGCTACACCTTC.

The chain combines TRBV19 with TRBJ1-2; D may be TRBD1 (6 bases). V was clipped by 6 bases and J by 1 base, with 12 bases between them. CDR3 size: 14 residues. The germline CDR1 and CDR2 sequences are LNHDA and SQIVND (reference sequence). This CDR3 is CASRDSASNYGYTF. DNA for the CDR3: TGTGCCAGTAGGGACAGTGCAAGTAACTATGGCTACACCTTC.

The chain recombines TRBV10-2 with TRBJ2-7, with D tentatively TRBD1 (5 bases). V was clipped by 10 bases and J by 5 bases, with 24 bases between them. This CDR3 comprises 15 residues. Germline V gene data show CDR1 as WSHSY and CDR2 as SAAADI. The chain's CDR3 is CATRSPEGAMNEQYF. In DNA form, the CDR3 reads TGCGCCACCAGATCCCCGGAAGGGGCTATGAACGAGCAGTACTTC.